The next 18 T cell receptor beta chains were all read from a single sample in a study of Ad26.COV2.S vaccination and SARS-CoV-2 variants. Treatment meaning: some 19 received Ad26.COV2.S at low or high dose, single or two shots; five or six received placebo; per-sample allocation not given. Day 63 following the first vaccine or placebo injection was when the samples were taken. TCRdb's table, derived via immunoSEQ multiplex PCR, lists solely in-frame clones and lacks some. The data contain about 480,000 clones, roughly nine tenths of them singletons. Here the sequenced sample was peripheral blood, taken in a trial of Ad26.COV2.S vaccine versus placebo. The source is a person between 18 and 59 years old who received the Ad26.COV2.S COVID-19 vaccine or a placebo.

This clone was seen more than once but under ten times. The V call is TRBV5-1, the J call TRBJ1-4, with D perhaps matching TRBD1 (5 bases). This CDR3 has 15 residues. V lost 5 bases and J 5 bases, leaving 16 bases between the germline ends. The germline gives CDR1 SGHRS, CDR2 YFSETQ. The CDR3 is CASSSDGAFNEKLFF. The CDR3 DNA is TGCGCCAGCAGTTCAGACGGGGCCTTCAATGAAAAACTGTTTTTT.

The chain employs TRBV10-3 and TRBJ1-1; D ambiguous. V was pared by 6 bases and J by 0 bases, with 11 bases between. This CDR3 is 14 amino acids long. From germline, CDR1 is ENHRY and CDR2 SYGVKD. CDR3 DNA sequence: TGTGCCATCAGCCGGATGTCAGTGAACACTGAAGCTTTCTTT. Protein product: CAISRMSVNTEAFF.

The chain has TRBV18 and TRBJ1-1, with 7 bases identical to TRBD1. This CDR3 has 14 residues. Trimming cost V 6 bases and J 2 bases; bases outside gene matches: 6. CDR1 is KGHSH and CDR2 is LQKENI in the germline V gene. DNA for the CDR3: TGTGCCAGCTCCAACCAGGGGGGTAACACTGAAGCTTTCTTT. This codes for CASSNQGGNTEAFF. Complete variable domain (other parts from reference TRBV18 and TRBJ1-1): NAGVMQNPRHLVRRRGQEARLRCSPMKGHSHVYWYRQLPEEGLKFMVYLQKENIIDESGMPKERFSAEFPKEGPSILRIQQVVRGDSAAYFCASSNQGGNTEAFFGQGTRLTVV.

The chain uses TRBV9 and TRBJ2-7, with TRBD2 identical over 7 bases. The J segment lost 3 bases and the V segment lost 0 bases, leaving 6 bases of the junction unmatched. The length of the CDR3 is 15 residues. Germline values: CDR1 SGDLS, CDR2 YYNGEE. The CDR3 region is CASSVDPLAVYEQYF. The DNA for the CDR3 is TGTGCCAGCAGCGTAGATCCCCTAGCGGTCTACGAGCAGTACTTC. The full variable domain, its missing parts supplied by reference TRBV9 and TRBJ2-7, is DSGVTQTPKHLITATGQRVTLRCSPRSGDLSVYWYQQSLDQGLQFLIQYYNGEERAKGNILERFSAQQFPDLHSELNLSSLELGDSALYFCASSVDPLAVYEQYFGPGTRLTVT.

The V gene is TRBV3-1 (or the pseudogene TRBV3-2), the J gene TRBJ1-2; D not certain. This CDR3 is built from 15 residues. CDR1 and CDR2 from the germline V gene are LGHDT and YNNKEL (reference sequence). Trimming pared 1 base from V and 8 bases from J, leaving 17 bases between. CDR3 protein: CASSQGPGSREGYTF. The CDR3 bases are TGTGCCAGCAGCCAAGGACCCGGGAGCCGGGAGGGCTACACCTTC.

Of note for this clone: Other DNA sequences in this sample translate to the same CDR3. The chain combines TRBV6-2 or TRBV6-3 with TRBJ2-1; D ambiguous. Germline V gene sequence: CDR1 MNHEY, CDR2 SVGEGT. Trimming cost V 0 bases and J 0 bases, with 6 bases left between them. CDR3 length: 15 residues. This CDR3 reads CASSYSRVSYNEQFF. The DNA of the CDR3 is TGTGCCAGCAGTTACTCTAGGGTCTCCTACAATGAGCAGTTCTTC.

This clone was seen a few times. V and J are TRBV4-2 and TRBJ1-6, with a weak D call TRBD1 (6 bases). The CDR3 is 17 residues long. Germline loops: CDR1 LGHNA, CDR2 YNFKEQ. With 0 bases removed from V and 7 bases from J, the gap between germline ends came to 16 bases. This CDR3 reads CASSQEGGGRINSPLHF. CDR3 DNA sequence: TGTGCCAGCAGCCAAGAGGGGGGGGGCCGGATAAATTCACCCCTCCACTTT.

The rearrangement uses TRBV28 and TRBJ1-2; no definite D call. The germline gives CDR1 MDHEN, CDR2 SYDVKM. V gave up 8 bases and J gave up 4 bases, with 11 bases separating them. The CDR3 runs to 12 residues. The DNA for the CDR3 is TGTGCCAGCGAACGGCGGAGCTATGGCTACACCTTC. Protein sequence: CASERRSYGYTF.

This clone was picked up a small number of times. The chain employs TRBV30 and TRBJ1-6; 9 bases match TRBD1. The CDR3 is 15 amino acids. V trimming: 0 bases; J trimming: 10 bases; junction bases outside the gene matches: 7. Looked up from germline, CDR1 is GTSNPN and CDR2 is SVGIG (reference sequence). CDR3 DNA sequence: TGTGCCTGGAGTGTAGAGGGGACAGGGCGATCACCCCTCCACTTT. Translating gives CAWSVEGTGRSPLHF.

The chain employs TRBV5-6 and TRBJ1-4; D is undetermined. V gave up 4 bases and J gave up 2 bases, with 12 bases separating them. The CDR3 runs to 15 residues. Per germline, CDR1 SGHDT and CDR2 YYEEEE. The CDR3 sequence is CASSLSPSTNEKLFF. As DNA, the CDR3 is TGTGCCAGCAGCCTCTCTCCCTCTACTAATGAAAAACTGTTTTTT. The variable domain in full, with the rest retrieved from reference TRBV5-6 and TRBJ1-4, is DAGVTQSPTHLIKTRGQQVTLRCSPKSGHDTVSWYQQALGQGPQFIFQYYEEEERQRGNFPDRFSGHQFPNYSSELNVNALLLGDSALYLCASSLSPSTNEKLFFGSGTQLSVL.

This chain joins TRBV4-3 and TRBJ2-1; 9 bases align to TRBD2. The V segment lost 1 base and the J segment 5 bases; nucleotides outside the gene matches: 6. The CDR3 length is 16 residues. Germline assignment: CDR1 LGHNA and CDR2 YSLEER. The CDR3 sequence: CASSQVRPSGNNEQFF. The CDR3 nucleotides are TGCGCCAGCAGCCAAGTAAGGCCTAGCGGGAACAATGAGCAGTTCTTC.

The chain joins TRBV12-3 or TRBV12-4 to TRBJ2-1; tentatively, D is TRBD1 or TRBD2 (6 bases each). The CDR3 totals 13 residues. The ends were cut back, 6 bases at V and 9 bases at J, with 15 bases in the middle. For the CDR3, the DNA is TGTGCCAGCAGCTACTCGGGGGCGGGTGAGCAGTTCTTC. Amino acid sequence: CASSYSGAGEQFF.

This clone was observed many times. The genes are TRBV28 and TRBJ2-2, with 8 bases lining up with TRBD2. CDR3 length: 16 residues. V lost 3 bases to trimming and J lost 1 base; unmatched junction nucleotides: 4. Germline V gene lookup returns CDR1 MDHEN and CDR2 SYDVKM. The CDR3 DNA reads as TGTGCCAGCAGTTTCTTAGCGGGATTGAACACCGGGGAGCTGTTTTTT. Its protein product is CASSFLAGLNTGELFF.

The gene calls are TRBV11-3 and TRBJ2-3; TRBD1 might be the D (6 bases). This CDR3 has 15 residues. CDR1 and CDR2 (germline): SGHNT, YENEEA. Trimming removed 4 bases from V and 6 bases from J, with 17 bases in between. The CDR3 here is CASSYRGHGMDTQYF. The CDR3 DNA is TGTGCCAGCAGCTATAGGGGACACGGGATGGATACGCAGTATTTT.

The chain has TRBV7-6 and TRBJ2-2; the D gene is possibly TRBD1 (6 bases). CDR1 is SGHVS, CDR2 FNYEAQ, per germline. The V gene lost 6 bases and the J gene lost 6 bases, with 17 bases spanning the gap. There are 15 residues in the CDR3. The chain's CDR3 is CASRINRVDAGELFF. CDR3 coding DNA: TGTGCCAGCAGGATCAACAGGGTAGATGCCGGGGAGCTGTTTTTT. The full variable domain, in which reference TRBV7-6 and TRBJ2-2 provide the parts outside the CDR3, is GAGVSQSPRYKVTKRGQDVALRCDPISGHVSLYWYRQALGQGPEFLTYFNYEAQQDKSGLPNDRFSAERPEGSISTLTIQRTEQRDSAMYRCASRINRVDAGELFFGEGSRLTVL.

V gene TRBV19 combines with J gene TRBJ2-3; 7 bases map to TRBD1. The CDR3 covers 17 residues. Losses at the gene ends were 2 bases for V and 1 base for J; bases not matched to a gene: 9. The germline V gene encodes CDR1 LNHDA and CDR2 SQIVND (reference sequence). The CDR3 sequence is CASSIRSRGIRTDTQYF. The DNA for the CDR3 is TGTGCCAGTAGTATAAGGAGCAGGGGGATTCGCACAGATACGCAGTATTTT.

The chain is built from TRBV29-1 and TRBJ2-1; D unresolved. This CDR3 is 13 amino acids long. Germline V gene lookup returns CDR1 SQVTM and CDR2 ANQGSEA. The V and J ends lost 7 bases and 6 bases respectively, with 16 bases between them. Written as DNA, the CDR3 is TGCAGCGCTATGACCGGCGGCCCCAATGAGCAGTTCTTC. It yields the protein CSAMTGGPNEQFF.

This sequence joins TRBV19 and TRBJ1-1; no firm D call. Looked up from germline, CDR1 is LNHDA and CDR2 is SQIVND (reference sequence). V lost 5 bases to trimming and J lost 0 bases, with 7 bases between them. The CDR3 contains 13 residues. In DNA, the CDR3 is TGTGCCAGTAGTTTCTCCATGAACACTGAAGCTTTCTTT. As protein: CASSFSMNTEAFF. The full variable domain, in which reference TRBV19 and TRBJ1-1 provide the parts outside the CDR3, is DGGITQSPKYLFRKEGQNVTLSCEQNLNHDAMYWYRQDPGQGLRLIYYSQIVNDFQKGDIAEGYSVSREKKESFPLTVTSAQKNPTAFYLCASSFSMNTEAFFGQGTRLTVV.